The 13 T cell receptor beta chains below were found in one sample sequenced in a study of shared clonotypes between healthy human individuals. The table came from immunoSEQ multiplex PCR; TCRdb's copy has only in-frame clones and leaves some out. The sample includes about 2.4 million clones, around nine tenths seen only once; the top ten take about 0.13%. Source material: naive CD4+ T cells sorted from blood. Subset denoted: CD45RA+ positively selected. The receptors originated from a man aged 18 to 30 in good health.

The rearrangement uses TRBV12-5 and TRBJ2-7; the D gene is possibly TRBD2 (6 bases). The V gene lost 1 base and the J gene lost 3 bases, with 16 bases spanning the gap. The CDR3 runs to 16 residues. Germline values: CDR1 LGHNT, CDR2 FRNRAP. CDR3 amino acids: CASGLGTPVGGYEQYF. CDR3 bases: TGTGCTAGTGGTTTGGGCACGCCAGTGGGGGGCTACGAGCAGTACTTC. The full variable domain, completed using reference TRBV12-5 and TRBJ2-7, is DARVTQTPRHKVTEMGQEVTMRCQPILGHNTVFWYRQTMMQGLELLAYFRNRAPLDDSGMPKDRFSAEMPDATLATLKIQPSEPRDSAVYFCASGLGTPVGGYEQYFGPGTRLTVT.

The chain recombines TRBV4-1 with TRBJ1-5, with D possibly being TRBD1 (5 bases). The germline V and J ends were trimmed by 0 bases and 1 base, with 10 bases remaining between them. The germline V gene encodes CDR1 MGHRA and CDR2 YSYEKL. The CDR3 runs to 16 residues. The CDR3 nucleotides are TGCGCCAGCAGCCAAGAACAGGTGCTAAGCAATCAGCCCCAGCATTTT. Translation gives CASSQEQVLSNQPQHF.

This clone has just a few counts. This chain links TRBV7-3 with TRBJ1-1; 7 bases fit TRBD1. Trimming took 5 bases from V and 1 from J; bases not matched to a gene: 4. This CDR3 is 14 amino acids long. Germline V gene data show CDR1 as SGHTA and CDR2 as FQGTGA. The CDR3 DNA is TGTGCCAGCAGCAAAGGACAGGAGAACACTGAAGCTTTCTTT. Its translation is CASSKGQENTEAFF. The full variable domain, completed using reference TRBV7-3 and TRBJ1-1, is GAGVSQTPSNKVTEKGKYVELRCDPISGHTALYWYRQSLGQGPEFLIYFQGTGAADDSGLPNDRFFAVRPEGSVSTLKIQRTERGDSAVYLCASSKGQENTEAFFGQGTRLTVV.

The gene calls are TRBV6-1 and TRBJ2-7; D is unclear. The CDR3 extends over 14 amino acids. V lost 3 bases, J lost 2 bases, and 11 bases lay in between. The germline CDR1 and CDR2 sequences are MNHNS and SASEGT. The CDR3 spells CASSDIPFTYEQYF. In DNA form, the CDR3 reads TGTGCCAGCAGTGACATTCCGTTCACCTACGAGCAGTACTTC.

The chain has TRBV2 and TRBJ1-1; TRBD1 aligns across 8 bases. The V gene end was trimmed by 5 bases and the J gene end by 4 bases; junction bases not matched to a gene: 6. The CDR3 is made up of 14 amino acids. Germline V gene data show CDR1 as SNHLY and CDR2 as FYNNEI. CDR3 sequence reads: CASSLQGVLTEAFF. The DNA for the CDR3 is TGTGCCAGCAGTTTACAGGGGGTCCTCACTGAAGCTTTCTTT.

The chain carries TRBV5-1 and TRBJ1-1, with TRBD1 as a possible D gene (6 bases). Deletions cut 3 bases from V and 5 bases from J, with 8 bases between. Germline V CDR1 and CDR2: SGHRS, YFSETQ. The CDR3 has 12 residues. CDR3 in DNA: TGCGCCAGCAGCTCAACAGGGACTGAAGCTTTCTTT. As protein: CASSSTGTEAFF.

The chain combines TRBV6-6 with TRBJ2-7; 9 positions agree with TRBD2. The CDR3 is 14 amino acids. Germline CDR1 and CDR2: MNHNY and SVGAGI (reference sequence). J lost 6 bases, V lost 6 bases, and 9 bases had no gene match. The CDR3 reads CASRNLAGTSEQYF. DNA for the CDR3: TGTGCCAGCAGAAATCTAGCGGGAACATCCGAGCAGTACTTC.

The rearrangement joins TRBV7-8 to TRBJ2-5; a weak D match, TRBD2 (6 bases). V lost 4 bases, J lost 4 bases, and 10 bases lay in between. The CDR3 spans 13 residues. Germline CDR1 reads SGHVS; CDR2 reads FQNEAQ. CDR3 in amino acids: CASSWRGRETQYF. Written as DNA, the CDR3 is TGTGCCAGCAGCTGGCGGGGTCGAGAGACCCAGTACTTC.

The gene calls are TRBV5-4 and TRBJ2-1; 11 bases match TRBD2. The CDR3 has 16 residues. J gave up 9 bases and V 4 bases, and 12 bases lay outside the gene matches. Germline CDR1 reads SGHNT; CDR2 reads YYREEE (reference sequence). The DNA for the CDR3 is TGTGCCAGCAGCCCGGCCGGGACTAGCGGAAAGGGTGAGCAGTTCTTC. The encoded protein is CASSPAGTSGKGEQFF. The variable domain in full, with the rest retrieved from reference TRBV5-4 and TRBJ2-1, is ETGVTQSPTHLIKTRGQQVTLRCSSQSGHNTVSWYQQALGQGPQFIFQYYREEENGRGNFPPRFSGLQFPNYSSELNVNALELDDSALYLCASSPAGTSGKGEQFFGPGTRLTVL.

The genes are TRBV5-4 and TRBJ2-7; D gene ambiguous. The CDR3 runs to 15 residues. V lost 0 bases, J lost 3 bases, and 13 bases lay in between. In germline, CDR1 is SGHNT, CDR2 YYREEE (reference sequence). CDR3 loop: CASSLESNSIYEQYF. The CDR3 DNA sequence: TGTGCCAGCAGCTTGGAGTCTAATAGTATCTACGAGCAGTACTTC. Full variable domain (missing parts from reference TRBV5-4 and TRBJ2-7): ETGVTQSPTHLIKTRGQQVTLRCSSQSGHNTVSWYQQALGQGPQFIFQYYREEENGRGNFPPRFSGLQFPNYSSELNVNALELDDSALYLCASSLESNSIYEQYFGPGTRLTVT.

The chain carries TRBV27 and TRBJ1-6, with 7 bases matching TRBD1. The CDR3 is 15 residues long. The V gene end was trimmed by 6 bases and the J gene end by 9 bases; junction bases not matched to a gene: 11. Germline CDR1 reads MNHEY; CDR2 reads SMNVEV (reference sequence). CDR3 sequence (DNA): TGTGCCAGCAGCCCAGGGGGGGGGCCGGGTTCACCCCTCCACTTT. Translation gives CASSPGGGPGSPLHF.

The V call is TRBV28, the J call TRBJ1-2; D gene unclear. The CDR3 loop spans 14 amino acids. Germline CDR1 is MDHEN and CDR2 is SYDVKM. Trimming left V 1 base short and J 8 bases short, with 14 bases between. The CDR3 here is CASSLSALGEGYTF. Here the CDR3 DNA reads TGTGCCAGCAGTTTATCGGCTTTAGGAGAGGGCTACACCTTC.

The CDR3, as DNA: TGTGCCAGCAGCCCCAGGGGGCCGGTCTATGGCTACACCTTC. Its protein is CASSPRGPVYGYTF. The V call is TRBV11-2, the J call TRBJ1-2; 8 positions match TRBD1. The CDR3 spans 14 residues. The V gene end was trimmed by 5 bases and the J gene end by 4 bases; junction bases not matched to a gene: 6. The V gene's germline CDR1 is SGHAT and CDR2 FQNNGV.